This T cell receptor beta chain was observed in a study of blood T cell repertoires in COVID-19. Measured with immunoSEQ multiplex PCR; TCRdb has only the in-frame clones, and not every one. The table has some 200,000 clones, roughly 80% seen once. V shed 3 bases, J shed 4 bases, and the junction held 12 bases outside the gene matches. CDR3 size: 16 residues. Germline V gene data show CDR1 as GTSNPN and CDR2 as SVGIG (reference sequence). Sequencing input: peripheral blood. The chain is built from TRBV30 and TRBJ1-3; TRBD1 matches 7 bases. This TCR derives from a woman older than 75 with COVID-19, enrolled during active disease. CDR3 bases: TGTGCCTGGAGCGCCTTTACAGGGGCCCCAGGAAACACCATATATTTT. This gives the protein CAWSAFTGAPGNTIYF.